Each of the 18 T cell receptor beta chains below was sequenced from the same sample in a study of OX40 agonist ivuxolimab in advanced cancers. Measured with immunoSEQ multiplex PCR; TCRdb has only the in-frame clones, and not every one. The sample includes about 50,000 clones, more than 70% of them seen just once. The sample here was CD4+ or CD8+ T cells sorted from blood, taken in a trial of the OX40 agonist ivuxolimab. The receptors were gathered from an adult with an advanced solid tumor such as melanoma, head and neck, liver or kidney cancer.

The CDR3 region has the DNA TGTGCCAGCAGTTTTGACCTCTCTGGAAACACCATATATTTT. This codes for CASSFDLSGNTIYF. The gene calls are TRBV28 and TRBJ1-3; unclear D gene. The CDR3 totals 14 residues. Trimming shortened V by 3 bases and J by 0 bases, and 6 bases separated the two germline ends. Germline V gene data show CDR1 as MDHEN and CDR2 as SYDVKM. The full variable domain, completed using reference TRBV28 and TRBJ1-3, is DVKVTQSSRYLVKRTGEKVFLECVQDMDHENMFWYRQDPGLGLRLIYFSYDVKMKEKGDIPEGYSVSREKKERFSLILESASTNQTSMYLCASSFDLSGNTIYFGEGSWLTVV.

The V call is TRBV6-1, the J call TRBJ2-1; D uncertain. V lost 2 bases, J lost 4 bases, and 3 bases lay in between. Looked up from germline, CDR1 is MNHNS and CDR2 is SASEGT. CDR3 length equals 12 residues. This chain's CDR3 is CASSETYNEQFF. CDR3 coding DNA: TGTGCCAGCAGTGAAACTTACAATGAGCAGTTCTTC.

The CDR3 DNA reads TGTGCCAGCAGCTTATCATTAGCGGGAGCTCAAGAGACCCAGTACTTC. It specifies CASSLSLAGAQETQYF. The genes are TRBV7-9 and TRBJ2-5, with TRBD2 identical over 9 bases. Germline loops: CDR1 SEHNR, CDR2 FQNEAQ (reference sequence). This CDR3 is built from 16 residues. V lost 2 bases, J lost 2 bases, and 6 bases stayed unmatched.

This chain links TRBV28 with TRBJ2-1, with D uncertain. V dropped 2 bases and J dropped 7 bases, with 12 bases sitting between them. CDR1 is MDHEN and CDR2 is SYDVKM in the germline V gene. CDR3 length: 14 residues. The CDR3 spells CASSLPVQWNEQFF. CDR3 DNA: TGTGCCAGCAGTTTACCGGTACAGTGGAATGAGCAGTTCTTC. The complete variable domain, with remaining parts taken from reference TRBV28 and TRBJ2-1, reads DVKVTQSSRYLVKRTGEKVFLECVQDMDHENMFWYRQDPGLGLRLIYFSYDVKMKEKGDIPEGYSVSREKKERFSLILESASTNQTSMYLCASSLPVQWNEQFFGPGTRLTVL.

In DNA form, the CDR3 reads TGTGCCAGCAGTTACCCCGGACCGAACACTGAAGCTTTCTTT. As protein: CASSYPGPNTEAFF. The J gene is TRBJ1-1, the V gene TRBV6-6; D gene unclear. CDR1 is MNHNY, CDR2 SVGAGI, per germline (reference sequence). The CDR3 contains 14 residues. V lost 2 bases and J 1 base, leaving 8 bases between the germline ends.

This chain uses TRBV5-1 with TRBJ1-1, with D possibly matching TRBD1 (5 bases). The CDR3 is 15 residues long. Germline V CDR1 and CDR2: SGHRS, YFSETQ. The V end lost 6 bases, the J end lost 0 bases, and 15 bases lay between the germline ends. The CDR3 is CASNVGGNMNTEAFF. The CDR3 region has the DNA TGCGCCAGCAATGTTGGGGGGAACATGAACACTGAAGCTTTCTTT.

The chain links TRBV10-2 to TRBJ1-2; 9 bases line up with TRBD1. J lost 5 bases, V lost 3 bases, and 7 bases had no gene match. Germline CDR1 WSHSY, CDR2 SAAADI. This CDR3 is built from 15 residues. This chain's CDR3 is CASSDQGQGVYGYTF. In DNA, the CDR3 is TGCGCCAGCAGTGACCAGGGACAGGGCGTTTATGGCTACACCTTC.

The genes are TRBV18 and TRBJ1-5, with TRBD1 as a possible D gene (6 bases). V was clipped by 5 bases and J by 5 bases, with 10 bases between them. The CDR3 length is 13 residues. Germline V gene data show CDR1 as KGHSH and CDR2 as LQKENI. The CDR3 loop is CASSEQGDQPQHF. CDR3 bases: TGTGCCAGCTCAGAACAGGGAGATCAGCCCCAGCATTTT.

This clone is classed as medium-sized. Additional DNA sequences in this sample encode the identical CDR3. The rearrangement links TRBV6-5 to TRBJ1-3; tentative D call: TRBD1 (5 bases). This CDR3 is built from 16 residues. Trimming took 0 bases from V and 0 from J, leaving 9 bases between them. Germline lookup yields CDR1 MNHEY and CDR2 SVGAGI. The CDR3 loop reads CASSYSGRASGNTIYF. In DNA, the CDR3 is TGTGCCAGCAGTTACTCGGGCAGGGCCTCTGGAAACACCATATATTTT.

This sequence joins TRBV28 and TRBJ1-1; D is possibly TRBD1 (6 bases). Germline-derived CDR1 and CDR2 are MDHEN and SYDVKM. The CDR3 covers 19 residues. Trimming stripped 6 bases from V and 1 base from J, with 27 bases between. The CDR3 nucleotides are TGTGCCAGCAGGTCCGAATTTCCGGGACAACGAGGAACGAACACTGAAGCTTTCTTT. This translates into CASRSEFPGQRGTNTEAFF.

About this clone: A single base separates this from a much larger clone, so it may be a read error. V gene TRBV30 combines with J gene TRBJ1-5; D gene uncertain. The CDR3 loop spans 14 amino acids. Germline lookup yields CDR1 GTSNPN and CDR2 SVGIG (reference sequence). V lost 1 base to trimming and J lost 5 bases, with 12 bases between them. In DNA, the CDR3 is TGTGCCTGGAGTGGCAAAAGGGATGATCAGCCCCAGCATTTT. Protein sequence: CAWSGKRDDQPQHF.

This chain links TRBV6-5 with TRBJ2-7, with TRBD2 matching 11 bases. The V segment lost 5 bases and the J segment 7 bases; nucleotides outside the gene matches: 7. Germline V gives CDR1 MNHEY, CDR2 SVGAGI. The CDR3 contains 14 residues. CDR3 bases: TGTGCCAGCAGTGATAGCGGGAGGGTTGGTGAGCAGTACTTC. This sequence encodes CASSDSGRVGEQYF.

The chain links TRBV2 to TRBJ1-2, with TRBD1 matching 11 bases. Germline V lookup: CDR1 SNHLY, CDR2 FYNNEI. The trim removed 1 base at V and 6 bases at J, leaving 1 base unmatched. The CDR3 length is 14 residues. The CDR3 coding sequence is TGTGCCAGCAGTGAAGGGACAGGGGGCGATGGCTACACCTTC. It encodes CASSEGTGGDGYTF.

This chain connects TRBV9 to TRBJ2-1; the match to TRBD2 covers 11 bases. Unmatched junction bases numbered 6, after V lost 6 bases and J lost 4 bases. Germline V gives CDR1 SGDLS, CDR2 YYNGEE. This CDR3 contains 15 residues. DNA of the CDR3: TGTGCCAGCACACCGGGACTAGCGGTATACAATGAGCAGTTCTTC. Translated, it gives CASTPGLAVYNEQFF.

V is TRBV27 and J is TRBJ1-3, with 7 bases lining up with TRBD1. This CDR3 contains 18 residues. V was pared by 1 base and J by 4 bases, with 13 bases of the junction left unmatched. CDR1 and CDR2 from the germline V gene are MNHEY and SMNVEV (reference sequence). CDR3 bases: TGTGCCAGCAGTTTATACCCCCCAAGACAGGGACCGGGAAACACCATATATTTT. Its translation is CASSLYPPRQGPGNTIYF.

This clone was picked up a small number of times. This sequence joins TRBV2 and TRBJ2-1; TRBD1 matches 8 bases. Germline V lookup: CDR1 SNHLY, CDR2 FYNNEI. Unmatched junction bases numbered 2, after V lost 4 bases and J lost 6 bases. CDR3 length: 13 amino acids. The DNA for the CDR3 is TGTGCCAGCAGTGGACAGGGGTTCAATGAGCAGTTCTTC. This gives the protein CASSGQGFNEQFF.

The CDR3 sequence: CASMAGETQYF. The CDR3 DNA follows: TGTGCCAGCATGGCGGGAGAGACCCAGTACTTC. The chain links TRBV6-5 to TRBJ2-5; TRBD2 is a possible D gene (5 bases). Germline V gene lookup returns CDR1 MNHEY and CDR2 SVGAGI. With 7 bases removed from V and 4 bases from J, the gap between germline ends came to 7 bases. The CDR3 runs 11 residues.

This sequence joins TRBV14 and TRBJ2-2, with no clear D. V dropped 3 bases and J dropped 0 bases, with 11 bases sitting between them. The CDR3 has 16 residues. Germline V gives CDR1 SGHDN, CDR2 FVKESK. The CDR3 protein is CASSHRTVSNTGELFF. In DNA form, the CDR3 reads TGTGCCAGCAGCCACCGGACGGTTTCGAACACCGGGGAGCTGTTTTTT.